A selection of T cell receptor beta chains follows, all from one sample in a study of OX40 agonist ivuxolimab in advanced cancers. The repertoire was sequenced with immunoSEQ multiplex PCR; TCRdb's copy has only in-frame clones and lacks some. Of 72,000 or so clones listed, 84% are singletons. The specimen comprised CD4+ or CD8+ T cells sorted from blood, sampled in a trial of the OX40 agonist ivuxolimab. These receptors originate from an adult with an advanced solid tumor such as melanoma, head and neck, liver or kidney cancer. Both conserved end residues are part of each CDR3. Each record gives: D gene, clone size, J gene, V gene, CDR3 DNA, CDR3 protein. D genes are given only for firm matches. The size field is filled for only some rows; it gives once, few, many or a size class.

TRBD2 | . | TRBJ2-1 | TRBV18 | TGTGCCAGCTCGTCGACTAGCGGGGGGGGCTATGAGCAGTTCTTC | CASSSTSGGGYEQFF
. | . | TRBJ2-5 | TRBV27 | TGTGCCAGCAGTTGGGACATGGGAGAGACCCAGTACTTC | CASSWDMGETQYF
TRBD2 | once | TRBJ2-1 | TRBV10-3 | TGTGCCATCAGTGGACTAGCCTTGTCAAATAATGAGCAGTTCTTC | CAISGLALSNNEQFF
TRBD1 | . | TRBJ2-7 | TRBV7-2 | TGTGCCAGCACCCAGGGACAGGGCCTCTACGAGCAGTACTTC | CASTQGQGLYEQYF
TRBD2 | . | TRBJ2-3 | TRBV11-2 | TGTGCCAGCAGCTTCGGACTAGCGGGAGATACGCAGTATTTT | CASSFGLAGDTQYF
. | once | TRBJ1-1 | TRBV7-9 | TGTGCCAGCAGCTTAGGAATCAGCAGGGAAGCTTTCTTT | CASSLGISREAFF
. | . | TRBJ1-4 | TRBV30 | TGTGCCTGGAACTTGGGGGGCAGCTCTTTGGAGGCAACTAATGAAAAACTGTTTTTT | CAWNLGGSSLEATNEKLFF
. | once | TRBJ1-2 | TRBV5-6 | TGTGCCAGCACCATTTCCGGGGGCTACACCTTC | CASTISGGYTF
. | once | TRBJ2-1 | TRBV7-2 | TGTGCCAGCAGCCTCCCTCGGAACAATGAGCAGTTCTTC | CASSLPRNNEQFF
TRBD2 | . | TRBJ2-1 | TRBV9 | TGTGCCAGCAGCGTAGGTCGGGCGGGAGGGGTCTCCTACAATGAGCAGTTCTTC | CASSVGRAGGVSYNEQFF
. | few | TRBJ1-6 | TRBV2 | TGTGCCAGCAGGTACAGGGATTTCAATTCACCCCTCCACTTT | CASRYRDFNSPLHF
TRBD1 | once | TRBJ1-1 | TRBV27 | TGTGCCAGCAGTTTATCCCGGGACAGGGCTCCCAGAGTCAACACTGAAGCTTTCTTT | CASSLSRDRAPRVNTEAFF
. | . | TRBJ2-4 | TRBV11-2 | TGTGCCAGCAGCTTTGGAGGGGGCTTAGCCAAAAACATTCAGTACTTC | CASSFGGGLAKNIQYF
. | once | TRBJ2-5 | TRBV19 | TGTGCCAGTGGTCCCGGGGCAGGCGAGACCCAGTACTTC | CASGPGAGETQYF
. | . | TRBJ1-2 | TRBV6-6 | TGTGCCAGCAGTTACGACAGGAAGACTAACTATGGCTACACCTTC | CASSYDRKTNYGYTF
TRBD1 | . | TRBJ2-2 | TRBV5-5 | TGTGCCAGCAGCCCGGTCGGGACAGGGGTTGCCGGGGAGCTGTTTTTT | CASSPVGTGVAGELFF
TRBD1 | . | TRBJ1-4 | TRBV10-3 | TGTGCCATCAGGGACAGGGGAAAATCTAATGAAAAACTGTTTTTT | CAIRDRGKSNEKLFF
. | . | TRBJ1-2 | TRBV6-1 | TGTGCCAGCAGTGAAAAGATAGGGCCTAACTATGGCTACACCTTC | CASSEKIGPNYGYTF
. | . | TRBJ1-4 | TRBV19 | TGTGCCAGTAGTATTGGGGGAAAACTGTTTTTT | CASSIGGKLFF
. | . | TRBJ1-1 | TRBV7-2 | TGTGCCAGCAGCTCCCTCGGCAGGGTCACTGAAGCTTTCTTT | CASSSLGRVTEAFF
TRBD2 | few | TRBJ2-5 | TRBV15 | TGTGCCACCAGCAGAGCGGGGGGGACCCAGTACTTC | CATSRAGGTQYF
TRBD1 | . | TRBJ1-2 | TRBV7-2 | TGTGCCAGCAGATTAGACAGGGAAGGAGGCTACACCTTC | CASRLDREGGYTF
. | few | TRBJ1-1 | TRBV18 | TGTGCCAGCTCACCACAGGTCTCGACAGGCGGCACTGAAGCTTTCTTT | CASSPQVSTGGTEAFF
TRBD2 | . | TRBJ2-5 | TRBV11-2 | TGTGCCAGCAGCTTAAATGAAGGGAGGGGGACCCAGTACTTC | CASSLNEGRGTQYF
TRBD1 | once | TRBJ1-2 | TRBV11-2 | TGTGCCAGCAGCCTGAGACAGGGGTGGAACTATGGCTACACCTTC | CASSLRQGWNYGYTF
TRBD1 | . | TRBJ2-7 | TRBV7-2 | TGTGCCAGCAGCCCCGGGACAGGGGCCTACGAGCAGTACTTC | CASSPGTGAYEQYF
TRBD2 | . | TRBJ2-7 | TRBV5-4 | TGTGCCAGCAGCCGAGCGCCTGGGACTAGCGGGAGCTACGAGCAGTACTTC | CASSRAPGTSGSYEQYF
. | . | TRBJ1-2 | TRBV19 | TGTGCCAGTAGTAGTGGCCCGCCAAACTATGGCTACACCTTC | CASSSGPPNYGYTF
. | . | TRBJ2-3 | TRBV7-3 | TGTGCCAGCAGCTTGACAGCCACCACAGATACGCAGTATTTT | CASSLTATTDTQYF
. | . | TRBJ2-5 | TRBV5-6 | TGTGCCAGCAGCTTGGAGTTCACCGGGGTCCCGGAGACCCAGTACTTC | CASSLEFTGVPETQYF
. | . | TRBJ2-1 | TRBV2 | TGTGCCACAAGAGACAGGACATCGTCCTACAATGAGCAGTTCTTC | CATRDRTSSYNEQFF
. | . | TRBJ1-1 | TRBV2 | TGTGCCAGCAAACAGGGACGCTGGAACACTGAAGCTTTCTTT | CASKQGRWNTEAFF
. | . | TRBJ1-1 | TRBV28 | TGTGCCAGCACCGACAGTTTCACTGAAGCTTTCTTT | CASTDSFTEAFF
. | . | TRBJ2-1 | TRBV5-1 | TGCGCCAGCAGCGATACTACCGGGGGACACTACAATGAGCAGTTCTTC | CASSDTTGGHYNEQFF
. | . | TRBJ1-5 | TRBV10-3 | TGTGCCATCAGTGATCAGGCGCGGGGGCCCCAGCATTTT | CAISDQARGPQHF
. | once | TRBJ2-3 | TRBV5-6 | TGTGCCAGCAGCTTGTCCGGAGACACAGATACGCAGTATTTT | CASSLSGDTDTQYF
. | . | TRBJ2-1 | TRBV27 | TGTGCCAGCAGTTTATCCTCGTACGGTGTACGGAACTACAATGAGCAGTTCTTC | CASSLSSYGVRNYNEQFF
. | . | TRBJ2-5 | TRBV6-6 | TGTGCCAGCAGTTACTCGCTAGAGACCCAGTACTTC | CASSYSLETQYF
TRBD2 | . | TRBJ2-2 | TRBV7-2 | TGTGCCAGCAGGCCCCCGGGACTAGCGGGAGGAAACGGGGAGCTGTTTTTT | CASRPPGLAGGNGELFF
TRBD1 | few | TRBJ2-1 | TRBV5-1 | TGCGCCAGCAGGCCTCCGGGACAGCTGTACAATGAGCAGTTCTTC | CASRPPGQLYNEQFF
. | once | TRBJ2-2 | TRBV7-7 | TGTGCCAGCAGACGGGACACAGGGACCGGGGAGCTGTTTTTT | CASRRDTGTGELFF
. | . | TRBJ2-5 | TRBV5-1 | TGCGCCAGCAGCTTGGCCGGGTATGGAGAGACCCAGTACTTC | CASSLAGYGETQYF
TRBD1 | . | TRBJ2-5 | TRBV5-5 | TGTGCCAGCAGCTTGCTTGCGGGACAGGGGAAAGAGACCCAGTACTTC | CASSLLAGQGKETQYF
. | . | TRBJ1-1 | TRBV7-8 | TGTGCCAGCAGCTCCCAGGGCGTTAGTGGAGCTTTCTTT | CASSSQGVSGAFF
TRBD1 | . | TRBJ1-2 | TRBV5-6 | TGTGCCAGCAGCCGGGGACAGGGGATGGGCTACTATGGCTACACCTTC | CASSRGQGMGYYGYTF
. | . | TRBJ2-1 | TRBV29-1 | TGCAGCGTCGGGGGACTGTACAATGAGCAGTTCTTC | CSVGGLYNEQFF
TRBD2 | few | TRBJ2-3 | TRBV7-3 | TGTGCCAGCAGTCGTAGCGGGAGCAAGGATACGCAGTATTTT | CASSRSGSKDTQYF
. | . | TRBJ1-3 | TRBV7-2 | TGTGCCAGCAGCCGGGACATCTCTGGAAACACCATATATTTT | CASSRDISGNTIYF
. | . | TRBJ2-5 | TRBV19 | TGTGCCAGTAGTCTCGGGACCGCCCAAGAGACCCAGTACTTC | CASSLGTAQETQYF
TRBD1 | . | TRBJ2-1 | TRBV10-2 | TGCGCCAGCAAAACAGGGGCCTCCTACAATGAGCAGTTCTTC | CASKTGASYNEQFF
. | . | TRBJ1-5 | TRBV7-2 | TGTGCCAGCAGCTTAGTTCCAGGGTTAAGCAATCAGCCCCAGCATTTT | CASSLVPGLSNQPQHF
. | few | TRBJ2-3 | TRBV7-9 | TGTGCCAGCAGCCGATATCAACCACGAGGGGTCAGCACAGATACGCAGTATTTT | CASSRYQPRGVSTDTQYF
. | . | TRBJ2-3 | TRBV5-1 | TGCGCCAGCAGCTCCTTCCACACAGATACGCAGTATTTT | CASSSFHTDTQYF
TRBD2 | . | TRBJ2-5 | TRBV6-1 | TGTGCCAGCAGTATAGGGACTAGCGGGGAGACCCAGTACTTC | CASSIGTSGETQYF
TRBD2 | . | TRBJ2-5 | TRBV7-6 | TGTGCCAGCAGCCGGGGACTAGCGGGAGCAGGCAGCCAAGAGACCCAGTACTTC | CASSRGLAGAGSQETQYF
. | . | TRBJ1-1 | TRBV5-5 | TGTGCCAGCAGCTTGCCCCCCGGATCCTTTTACACTGAAGCTTTCTTT | CASSLPPGSFYTEAFF
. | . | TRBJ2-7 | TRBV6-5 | TGTGCCAGCAGTTACTCGACCCAGGTCTCCGAGCAGTACTTC | CASSYSTQVSEQYF